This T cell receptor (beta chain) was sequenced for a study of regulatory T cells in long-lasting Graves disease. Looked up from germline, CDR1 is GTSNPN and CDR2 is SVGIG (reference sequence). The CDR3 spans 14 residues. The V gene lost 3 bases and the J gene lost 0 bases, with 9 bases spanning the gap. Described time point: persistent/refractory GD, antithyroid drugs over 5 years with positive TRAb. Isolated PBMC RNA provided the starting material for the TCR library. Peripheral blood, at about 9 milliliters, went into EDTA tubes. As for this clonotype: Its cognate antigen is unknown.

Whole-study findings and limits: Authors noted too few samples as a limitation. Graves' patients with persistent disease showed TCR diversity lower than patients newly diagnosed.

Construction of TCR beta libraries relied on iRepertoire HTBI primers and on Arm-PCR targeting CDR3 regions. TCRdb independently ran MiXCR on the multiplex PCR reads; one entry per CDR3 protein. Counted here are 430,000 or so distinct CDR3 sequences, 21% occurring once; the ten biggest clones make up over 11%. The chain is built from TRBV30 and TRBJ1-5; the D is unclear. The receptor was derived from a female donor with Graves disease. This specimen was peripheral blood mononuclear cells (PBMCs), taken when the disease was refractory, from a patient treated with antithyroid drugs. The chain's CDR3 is CAWSASSSNQPQHF. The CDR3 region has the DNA TGTGCCTGGAGCGCCAGTAGTAGCAATCAGCCCCAGCATTTT.